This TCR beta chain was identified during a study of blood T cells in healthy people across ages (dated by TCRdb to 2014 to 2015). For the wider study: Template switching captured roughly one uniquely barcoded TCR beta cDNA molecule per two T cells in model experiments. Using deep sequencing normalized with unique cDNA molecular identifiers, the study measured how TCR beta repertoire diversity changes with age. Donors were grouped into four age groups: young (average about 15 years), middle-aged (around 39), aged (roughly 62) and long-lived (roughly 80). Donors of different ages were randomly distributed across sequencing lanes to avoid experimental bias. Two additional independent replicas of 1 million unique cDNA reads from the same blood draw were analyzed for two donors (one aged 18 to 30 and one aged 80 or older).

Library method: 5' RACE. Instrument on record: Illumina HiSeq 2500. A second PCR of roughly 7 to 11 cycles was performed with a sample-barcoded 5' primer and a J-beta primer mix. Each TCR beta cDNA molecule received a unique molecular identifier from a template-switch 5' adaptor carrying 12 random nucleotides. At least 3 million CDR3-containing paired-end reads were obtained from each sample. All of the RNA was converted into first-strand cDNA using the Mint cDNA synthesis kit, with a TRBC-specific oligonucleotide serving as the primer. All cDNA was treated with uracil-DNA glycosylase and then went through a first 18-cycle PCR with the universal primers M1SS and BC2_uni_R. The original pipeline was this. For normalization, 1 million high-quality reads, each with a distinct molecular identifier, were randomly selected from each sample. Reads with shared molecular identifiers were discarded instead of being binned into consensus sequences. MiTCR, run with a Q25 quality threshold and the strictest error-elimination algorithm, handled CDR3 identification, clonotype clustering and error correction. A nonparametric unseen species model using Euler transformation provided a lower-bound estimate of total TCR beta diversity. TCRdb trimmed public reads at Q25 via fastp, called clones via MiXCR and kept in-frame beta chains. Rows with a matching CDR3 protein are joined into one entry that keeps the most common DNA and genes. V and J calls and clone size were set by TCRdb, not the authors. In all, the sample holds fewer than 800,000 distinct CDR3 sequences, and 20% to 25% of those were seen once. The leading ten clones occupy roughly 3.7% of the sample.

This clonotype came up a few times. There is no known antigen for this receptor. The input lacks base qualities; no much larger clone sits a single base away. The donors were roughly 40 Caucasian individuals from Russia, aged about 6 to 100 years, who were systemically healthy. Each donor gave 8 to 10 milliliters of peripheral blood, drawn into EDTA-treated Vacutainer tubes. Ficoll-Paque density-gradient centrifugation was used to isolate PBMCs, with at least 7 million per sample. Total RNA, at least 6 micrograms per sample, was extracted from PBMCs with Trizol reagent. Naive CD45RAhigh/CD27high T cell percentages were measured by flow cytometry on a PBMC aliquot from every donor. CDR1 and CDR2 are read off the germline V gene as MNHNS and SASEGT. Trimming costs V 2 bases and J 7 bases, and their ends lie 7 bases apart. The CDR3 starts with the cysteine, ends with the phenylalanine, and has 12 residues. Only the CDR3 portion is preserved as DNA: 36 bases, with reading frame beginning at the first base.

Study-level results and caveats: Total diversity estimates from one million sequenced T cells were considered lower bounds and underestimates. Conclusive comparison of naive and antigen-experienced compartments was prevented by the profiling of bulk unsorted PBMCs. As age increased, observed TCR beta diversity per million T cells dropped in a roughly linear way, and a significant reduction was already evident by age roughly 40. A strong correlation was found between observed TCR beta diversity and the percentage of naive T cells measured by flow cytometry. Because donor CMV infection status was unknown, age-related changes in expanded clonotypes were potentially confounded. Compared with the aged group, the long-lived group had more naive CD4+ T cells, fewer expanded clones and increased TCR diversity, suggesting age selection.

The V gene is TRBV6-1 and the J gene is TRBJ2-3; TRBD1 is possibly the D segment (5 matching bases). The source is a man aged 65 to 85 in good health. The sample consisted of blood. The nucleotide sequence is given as TGTGCCAGCAGTGAAAGGGGATATACGCAGTATTTT. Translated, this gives CASSERGYTQYF.